The 14 T cell receptor beta chains below come from one sample, sequenced in a study of siplizumab effects on memory and regulatory T cells (dated by TCRdb to the late 2010s). Library preparation used the immunoSEQ multiplex PCR assay. TCRdb limited this immuneACCESS table to in-frame rearrangements with V and J called. A share of clones is missing; checked studies link under half to unresolved V genes, and the rest is unexplained. The sample table records approximately 100,000 clones; less than 95% of these occur just once. Roughly 0.6% of the sample is taken by the ten largest. Material for sequencing was Tregs sorted from blood. The origin of the receptors is a human donor in good health.

The chain combines TRBV2 with TRBJ2-3; 8 positions agree with TRBD2. With 4 bases clipped from V and 2 bases from J, the junction kept 8 bases outside the gene matches. Germline CDR1 reads SNHLY; CDR2 reads FYNNEI. The CDR3 extends over 16 amino acids. The CDR3 DNA follows: TGTGCCAGCAGTGGTGGTACGGGGGGGTACACAGATACGCAGTATTTT. It encodes CASSGGTGGYTDTQYF.

The chain is built from TRBV19 and TRBJ2-1; the match to TRBD2 covers 13 bases. With 3 bases clipped from V and 6 bases from J, the junction kept 11 bases outside the gene matches. CDR1 and CDR2 (germline): LNHDA, SQIVND (reference sequence). The CDR3 runs 18 residues. This chain's CDR3 is CASSIGLAGVIIRNEQFF. DNA of the CDR3: TGTGCCAGTAGTATCGGACTAGCGGGAGTAATAATACGCAATGAGCAGTTCTTC.

V usage is TRBV7-3 and J usage is TRBJ2-5; 7 bases line up with TRBD2. The CDR3 has 15 residues. Germline V CDR1 and CDR2: SGHTA, FQGTGA. With 2 bases clipped from V and 5 bases from J, the junction kept 8 bases outside the gene matches. CDR3: CASSLGGRVGETQYF. DNA for the CDR3: TGTGCCAGCAGCTTAGGTGGGAGGGTAGGCGAGACCCAGTACTTC. The complete variable domain, with remaining parts taken from reference TRBV7-3 and TRBJ2-5, reads GAGVSQTPSNKVTEKGKYVELRCDPISGHTALYWYRQSLGQGPEFLIYFQGTGAADDSGLPNDRFFAVRPEGSVSTLKIQRTERGDSAVYLCASSLGGRVGETQYFGPGTRLLVL.

This chain uses TRBV11-1 with TRBJ1-2; the match to TRBD1 covers 10 bases. V trimming: 4 bases; J trimming: 2 bases; junction bases outside the gene matches: 4. The V gene's germline CDR1 is SGHAT and CDR2 FQDESV (reference sequence). This CDR3 spans 15 amino acids. The CDR3 spells CASSYRTGGNYGYTF. In nucleotides, the CDR3 is TGTGCCAGCAGCTACCGGACAGGGGGGAACTATGGCTACACCTTC.

CDR3 loop: CASSFANEQFF. The CDR3 DNA is TGTGCCAGCAGTTTTGCAAATGAGCAGTTCTTC. V and J are TRBV6-1 and TRBJ2-1; D remains ambiguous. The CDR3 has 11 residues. Trimming left V 5 bases short and J 7 bases short, with 6 bases between. The V gene's germline CDR1 is MNHNS and CDR2 SASEGT.

The chain carries TRBV6-5 and TRBJ2-5; 10 nucleotides match TRBD1. Germline-derived CDR1 and CDR2 are MNHEY and SVGAGI. CDR3 size: 15 residues. The V gene end was trimmed by 6 bases and the J gene end by 5 bases; junction bases not matched to a gene: 9. CDR3 in DNA: TGTGCCAGCAGAACAGCGGGACAGGGGAGGGAGACCCAGTACTTC. The encoded protein is CASRTAGQGRETQYF.

This sequence joins TRBV5-1 and TRBJ1-1, with 8 positions matching TRBD1. Germline V gives CDR1 SGHRS, CDR2 YFSETQ. This CDR3 region has 14 residues. The V segment lost 3 bases and the J segment 5 bases; nucleotides outside the gene matches: 6. The CDR3 region has the DNA TGCGCCAGCAGCTCCCAACAGGGGGTAACTGAAGCTTTCTTT. Translated: CASSSQQGVTEAFF.

CDR3 in DNA: TGTGCCAGCTCACCACCGGGACTAGCGAGCCACGAGCAGTACTTC. It yields the protein CASSPPGLASHEQYF. The rearrangement links TRBV18 to TRBJ2-7, with 10 positions matching TRBD2. Unmatched junction bases numbered 4, after V lost 0 bases and J lost 5 bases. CDR3 length equals 15 residues. The germline V gene encodes CDR1 KGHSH and CDR2 LQKENI.

This rearrangement joins TRBV19 to TRBJ2-1, with 10 bases fitting TRBD2. The CDR3 covers 17 residues. V gave up 4 bases and J gave up 7 bases; unmatched junction bases: 13. Germline CDR1 LNHDA, CDR2 SQIVND (reference sequence). The CDR3 is CASSKAGLAGVINEQFF. In DNA, the CDR3 is TGTGCCAGTAGTAAAGCAGGGCTAGCGGGAGTGATAAATGAGCAGTTCTTC.

The chain couples TRBV18 to TRBJ2-5, with D perhaps assigned TRBD1 or TRBD2 (5 bases each). The CDR3 contains 13 residues. V dropped 5 bases and J dropped 4 bases, with 11 bases sitting between them. Germline V lookup: CDR1 KGHSH, CDR2 LQKENI. CDR3 residues: CASSARDPETQYF. The CDR3 DNA reads as TGTGCCAGCTCAGCCCGGGACCCAGAGACCCAGTACTTC.

The chain is built from TRBV7-2 and TRBJ1-2, with 8 bases aligning to TRBD1. V lost 3 bases, J lost 7 bases, and 7 bases stayed unmatched. Germline V CDR1 and CDR2: SGHTA, FQGNSA. The CDR3 totals 14 residues. CDR3 region: CASSFRGQGFGYTF. The CDR3 DNA sequence: TGTGCCAGCAGCTTCCGAGGACAGGGCTTTGGCTACACCTTC. Drawing the rest from reference TRBV7-2 and TRBJ1-2, the complete variable domain is GAGVSQSPSNKVTEKGKDVELRCDPISGHTALYWYRQSLGQGLEFLIYFQGNSAPDKSGLPSDRFSAERTGGSVSTLTIQRTQQEDSAVYLCASSFRGQGFGYTFGSGTRLTVV.

The rearrangement uses TRBV28 and TRBJ1-5, with 7 bases fitting TRBD1. The CDR3 sequence is 12 residues long. The V gene end was trimmed by 10 bases and the J gene end by 5 bases; junction bases not matched to a gene: 5. Germline V gene lookup returns CDR1 MDHEN and CDR2 SYDVKM. This CDR3 reads CAIHRGDQPQHF. The CDR3 DNA sequence: TGTGCCATCCACAGGGGAGATCAGCCCCAGCATTTT.

The chain uses TRBV6-5 and TRBJ2-7; no firm D call. This CDR3 comprises 13 residues. Trimming took off 8 bases at V and 9 bases at J, with 20 bases between the two ends. CDR1 MNHEY and CDR2 SVGAGI come from the germline V gene. Here the CDR3 DNA reads TGTGCCAGCCGAAAGGACCTCCTGACACCGCAGTACTTC. Translated: CASRKDLLTPQYF.

The chain employs TRBV6-9 and TRBJ1-4; D not resolved. The CDR3 runs 14 residues. CDR1 MNHGY and CDR2 SVAAGI come from the germline V gene. Trimming took off 3 bases at V and 3 bases at J, with 8 bases between the two ends. The CDR3: CASSYASPNEKLFF. The CDR3 DNA follows: TGTGCCAGCAGTTACGCCAGCCCTAATGAAAAACTGTTTTTT.